This T cell receptor (beta chain) stems from a study of blood T cell repertoires in COVID-19 (dated by TCRdb to the early 2020s). With regard to the full study: Collaborator samples came from the United States, Italy and Spain and covered acute and convalescent phases of COVID-19. Subjects who had been exposed to COVID-19, were actively infected with it, or had recovered from it provided the deeply sampled blood TCRbeta repertoires that made up the dataset. The material from the prospective study consisted of cDNA or gDNA derived from T cells, B-cell-depleted T cells, or PBMCs. Nearly every sample came with metadata listing a de-identified subject ID, COVID-19 status, age in years and sex. Samples were obtained from the ongoing ImmuneRACE study (first 160 participants) and from over 1,000 subjects provided by 6 global collaborators. Where available, HLA class I and class II types were taken from metadata supplied by the sample provider and were not determined by assay-based typing. The repertoires were released in a freely available public database meant as a resource for research on the immune response to SARS-CoV-2. Study-level results and caveats: The amount of clinical and demographic metadata varied by source and participant and was provided uncurated.

V and J lose 6 bases and 11 bases, and a span of 16 bases separates them. Looking up the germline V gene (reference sequence) yields CDR1 DFQATT and CDR2 SNEGSKA. From cysteine to phenylalanine, the CDR3 is 11 amino acids long. Here the CDR3 DNA is all that survives: 33 bases in frame from base 1. TCRbeta CDR3 regions were amplified from genomic DNA by means of the immunoSEQ Assay, a bias-controlled multiplex PCR. In the paper's pipeline: Within the assay, amplification of reference gene primers was used to estimate how many nucleated cells each sample contained. Sequence reads were collapsed and filtered to measure the absolute abundance of every unique TCRbeta CDR3 rearrangement. Productive Simpson clonality was computed per sample as the square root of Simpson's diversity index over productive rearrangements. TCRdb retrieved this table from immuneACCESS and kept in-frame rearrangements only. Not all clones are present; in checked studies, unresolved V genes account for under half, and no reason is known for the remainder. That table supplies the V and J calls and clone size; D and trimming were determined from the DNA. The sample table holds tens of thousands of clones, of which 80% to 90% were seen once. The ten largest clones add up to around 1.5% of the sample.

Whole blood was collected in K2EDTA tubes by collaborating institutions according to the institutions' own protocols. For TCRbeta analysis, collaborator samples were shipped as frozen whole blood, as isolated PBMCs, or as DNA extracted from either sample type. In the case of this clone: There is no known antigen for this receptor. The sample holds no much larger clone one base away, and base qualities are not on file.

The source material was peripheral blood. Recombination connected TRBV20-1 to TRBJ1-1, with a tentative D gene TRBD1 over 5 matching bases. The sequence was obtained from a man aged 55-75 years with acute or convalescent COVID-19. The DNA is as follows: TGCAGTGCCACAGTCGGCAGGGTCGCTTTCTTT. This yields the protein CSATVGRVAFF.